This TCR beta chain originates from a study of regulatory T cells in long-lasting Graves disease. About the study: Patients newly diagnosed with Graves' had been on antithyroid drugs for under 3 months. Broader study findings: Having only a small sample size may have limited accuracy. Patients with persistent disease showed a bias toward TRBV28, TRBJ1-2 and TRBJ2-5.

The CDR3 runs 15 residues. V was cut by 6 bases and J by 1 base, with 15 bases left in between. Germline V lookup: CDR1 SGHTA, CDR2 FQGNSA. This clonotype was seen a few times. Its antigen remains unknown. Through Arm-PCR of CDR3 regions and iRepertoire HTBI primers, TCR beta libraries were built. Via MiXCR, TCRdb re-called the multiplex PCR reads, giving one row per CDR3 protein. The sample yields 510,000 or so distinct CDR3 sequences, approximately 12% seen once. The sample's time point: newly diagnosed GD, antithyroid drugs for less than 3 months. From PBMCs, RNA was extracted and then used to make the TCR library. The same sample was also studied in work on T cells in Graves' hyperthyroidism and ophthalmopathy. From that report: In the first-round RT-PCR of the TCR CDR3, the HTBI primer set was used.

This chain joins TRBV7-2 and TRBJ1-1; D perhaps matches TRBD1 (6 bases). The sequence was obtained from a woman aged 30 to 39 with Graves disease. Sequencing used peripheral blood mononuclear cells (PBMCs), obtained at new diagnosis, from a patient treated with antithyroid drugs. This CDR3 is CASSSRGAENTEAFF. CDR3 DNA sequence: TGTGCCAGCAGTTCAAGGGGGGCCGAGAACACTGAAGCTTTCTTT.